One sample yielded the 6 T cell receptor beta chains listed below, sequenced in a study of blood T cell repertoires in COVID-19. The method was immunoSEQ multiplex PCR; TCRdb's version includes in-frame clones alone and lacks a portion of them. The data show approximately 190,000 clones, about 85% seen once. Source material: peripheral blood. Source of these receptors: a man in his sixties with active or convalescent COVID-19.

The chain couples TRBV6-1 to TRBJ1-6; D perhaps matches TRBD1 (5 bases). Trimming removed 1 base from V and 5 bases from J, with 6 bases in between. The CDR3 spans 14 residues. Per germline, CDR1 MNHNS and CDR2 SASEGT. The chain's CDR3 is CASSEEDNNSPLHF. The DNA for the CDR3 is TGTGCCAGCAGTGAAGAGGACAATAATTCACCCCTCCACTTT.

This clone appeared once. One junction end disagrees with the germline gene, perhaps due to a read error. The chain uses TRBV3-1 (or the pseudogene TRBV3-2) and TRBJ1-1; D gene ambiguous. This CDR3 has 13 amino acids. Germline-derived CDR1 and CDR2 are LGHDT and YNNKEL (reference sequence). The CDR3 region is CASNQGSGTEAFF. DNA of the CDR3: TGTGCCAGCAACCAAGGGTCAGGCACTGAAGCTTTCTTT.

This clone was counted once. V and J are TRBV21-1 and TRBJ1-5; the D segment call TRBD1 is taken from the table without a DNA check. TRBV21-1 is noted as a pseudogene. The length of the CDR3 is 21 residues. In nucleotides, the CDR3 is TGTGCCAGCAGCGTTCTGATAATACCGGGACAGGCGAGGCGTAGCAATCAGCCCCAGCATTTT. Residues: CASSVLIIPGQARRSNQPQHF.

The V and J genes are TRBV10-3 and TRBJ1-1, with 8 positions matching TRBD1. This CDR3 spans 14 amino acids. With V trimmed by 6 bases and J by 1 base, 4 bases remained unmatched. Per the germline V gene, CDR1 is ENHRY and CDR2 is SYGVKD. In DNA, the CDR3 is TGTGCCATCAGAGGACAGGGAGCGAACACTGAAGCTTTCTTT. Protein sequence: CAIRGQGANTEAFF.

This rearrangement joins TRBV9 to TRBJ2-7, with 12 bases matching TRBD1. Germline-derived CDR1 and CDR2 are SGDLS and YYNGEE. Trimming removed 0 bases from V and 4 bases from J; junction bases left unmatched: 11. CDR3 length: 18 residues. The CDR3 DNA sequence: TGTGCCAGCAGCGTAGCGGACAGGCCGGGACAGGGGGCGTACGAGCAGTACTTC. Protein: CASSVADRPGQGAYEQYF.

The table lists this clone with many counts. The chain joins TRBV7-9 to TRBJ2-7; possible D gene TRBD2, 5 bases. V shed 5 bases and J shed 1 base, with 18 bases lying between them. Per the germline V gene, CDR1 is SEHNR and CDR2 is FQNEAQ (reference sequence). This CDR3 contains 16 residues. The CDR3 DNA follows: TGTGCCAGCAGCCTTAATCCCCCCGCGGGTTCCTACGAGCAGTACTTC. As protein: CASSLNPPAGSYEQYF.